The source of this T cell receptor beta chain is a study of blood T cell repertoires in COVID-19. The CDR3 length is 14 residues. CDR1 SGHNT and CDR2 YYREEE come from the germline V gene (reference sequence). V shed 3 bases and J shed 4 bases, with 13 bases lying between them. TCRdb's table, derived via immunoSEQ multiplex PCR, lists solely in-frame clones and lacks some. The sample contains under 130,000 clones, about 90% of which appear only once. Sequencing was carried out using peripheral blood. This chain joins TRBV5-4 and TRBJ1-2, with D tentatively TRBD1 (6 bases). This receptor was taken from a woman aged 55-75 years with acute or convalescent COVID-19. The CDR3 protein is CASSSPPTGYGYTF. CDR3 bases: TGTGCCAGCAGCTCCCCTCCGACAGGCTATGGCTACACCTTC.